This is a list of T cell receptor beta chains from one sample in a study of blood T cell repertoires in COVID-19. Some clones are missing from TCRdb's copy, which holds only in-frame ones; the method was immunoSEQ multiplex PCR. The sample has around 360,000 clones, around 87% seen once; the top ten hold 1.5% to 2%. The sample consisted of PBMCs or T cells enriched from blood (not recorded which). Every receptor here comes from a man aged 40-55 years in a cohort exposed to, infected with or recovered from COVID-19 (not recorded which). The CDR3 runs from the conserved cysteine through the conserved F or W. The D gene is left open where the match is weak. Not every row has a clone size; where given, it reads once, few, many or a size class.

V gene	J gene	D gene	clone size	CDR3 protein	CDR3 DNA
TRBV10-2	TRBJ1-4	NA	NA	CASTPGVQEKLFF	TGCGCCAGCACGCCCGGAGTGCAAGAAAAACTGTTTTTT
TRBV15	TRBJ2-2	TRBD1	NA	CATSTQRQGDPGELFF	TGTGCCACCAGCACGCAGAGACAGGGGGATCCCGGGGAGCTGTTTTTT
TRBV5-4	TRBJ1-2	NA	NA	CASSLTRDYGYTF	TGTGCCAGCAGCTTGACCAGGGACTATGGCTACACCTTC
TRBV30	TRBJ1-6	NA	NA	CASPHGEGNNSPLHF	TGTGCCTCCCCCCACGGGGAGGGGAATAATTCACCCCTCCACTTT
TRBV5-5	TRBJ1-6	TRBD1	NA	CASSLGQGAQLGSPLHF	TGTGCCAGCAGCTTGGGACAGGGGGCGCAACTAGGCTCACCCCTCCACTTT
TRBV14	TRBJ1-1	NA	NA	CASSQVAGGNTEAFF	TGTGCCAGCAGCCAAGTTGCGGGTGGGAACACTGAAGCTTTCTTT
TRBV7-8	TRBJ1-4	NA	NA	CASSLRLGLVVATTNEKLFF	TGTGCCAGCAGCTTAAGGCTCGGGTTGGTGGTGGCGACAACTAATGAAAAACTGTTTTTT
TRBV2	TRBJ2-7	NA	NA	CASSRDTSYEQYF	TGTGCCAGCAGCAGGGACACTTCCTACGAGCAGTACTTC
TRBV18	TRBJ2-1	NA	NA	CASSPRGSQGLGDEQFF	TGTGCCAGCTCACCACGGGGAAGTCAGGGGCTTGGAGATGAGCAGTTCTTC
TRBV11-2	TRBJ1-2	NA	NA	CASSLDQGRGFDGYTF	TGTGCCAGCAGCTTAGATCAGGGCAGGGGTTTTGATGGCTACACCTTC
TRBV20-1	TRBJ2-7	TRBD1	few	CSASRGQGYEQYF	TGCAGTGCTAGTCGAGGACAGGGATACGAGCAGTACTTC
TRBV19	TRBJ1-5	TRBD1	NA	CASSIGQGAGDQPQHF	TGTGCCAGTAGTATTGGACAGGGGGCGGGGGACCAGCCCCAGCATTTT
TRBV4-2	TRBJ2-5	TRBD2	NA	CASSQDGGGEETQYF	TGTGCCAGCAGCCAAGATGGGGGGGGTGAAGAGACCCAGTACTTC
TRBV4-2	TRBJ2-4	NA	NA	CASSQGSLGGLGKNIQYF	TGTGCCAGCAGCCAAGGTTCGCTTGGGGGACTTGGCAAAAACATTCAGTACTTC
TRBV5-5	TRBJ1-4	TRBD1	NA	CASSLALRDSLNEKLFF	TGTGCCAGCAGCTTGGCCTTACGGGACAGTCTTAATGAAAAACTGTTTTTT
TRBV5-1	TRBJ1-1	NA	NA	CASSGGQGDTEAFF	TGCGCCAGCAGCGGCGGCCAGGGTGACACTGAAGCTTTCTTT
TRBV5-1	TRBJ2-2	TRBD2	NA	CASSLTSGNQNTGELFF	TGCGCCAGCAGCTTGACTAGCGGGAATCAGAACACCGGGGAGCTGTTTTTT
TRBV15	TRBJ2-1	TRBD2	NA	CATSRDYVAGGEQFF	TGTGCCACCAGCAGAGATTACGTAGCGGGGGGTGAGCAGTTCTTC
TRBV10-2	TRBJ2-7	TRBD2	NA	CASSSGNSYEQYF	TGCGCCAGCAGTAGCGGGAACTCCTACGAGCAGTACTTC
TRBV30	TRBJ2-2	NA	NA	CAWRLANTGELFF	TGTGCCTGGAGGCTAGCGAACACCGGGGAGCTGTTTTTT
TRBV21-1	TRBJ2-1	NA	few	CASSTRDIRTSGRARFF	TGTGCCAGCAGCACCCGGGACATACGGACTAGCGGGAGGGCCCGGTTCTTC
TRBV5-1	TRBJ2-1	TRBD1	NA	CASSDRDKSYNEQFF	TGCGCCAGCAGCGACAGGGACAAATCCTACAATGAGCAGTTCTTC
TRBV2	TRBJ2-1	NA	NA	CASKQDFPSSYNEQFF	TGTGCCAGCAAACAGGATTTCCCGAGCTCCTACAATGAGCAGTTCTTC
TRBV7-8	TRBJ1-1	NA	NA	CASSLVFGVGTEAFF	TGTGCCAGCAGCTTAGTGTTCGGGGTTGGGACTGAAGCTTTCTTT
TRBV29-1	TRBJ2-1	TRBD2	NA	CSVSPTSGNEQFF	TGCAGCGTTTCTCCAACTAGCGGGAATGAGCAGTTCTTC
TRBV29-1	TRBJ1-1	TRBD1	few	CSAVRGQGTEAFF	TGCAGCGCAGTCAGGGGGCAGGGGACTGAAGCTTTCTTT
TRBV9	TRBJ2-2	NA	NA	CASSPELVNGKLFF	TGTGCCAGCAGCCCCGAACTAGTTAACGGGAAGCTGTTTTTT
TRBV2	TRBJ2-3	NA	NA	CASIAGSRTDTQYF	TGTGCCAGCATCGCCGGGAGCCGCACAGATACGCAGTATTTT
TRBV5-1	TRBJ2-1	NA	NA	CASSLPEEGGNEQFF	TGCGCCAGCAGCTTGCCGGAAGAGGGAGGAAATGAGCAGTTCTTC
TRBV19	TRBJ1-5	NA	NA	CASSIPGMGNQPQHF	TGTGCCAGTAGTATACCAGGAATGGGCAATCAGCCCCAGCATTTT
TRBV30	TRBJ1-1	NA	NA	CAQDGIMNTEAFF	TGTGCACAGGACGGAATAATGAACACTGAAGCTTTCTTT
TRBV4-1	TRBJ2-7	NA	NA	CASSQVQGGWYEQYF	TGCGCCAGCAGCCAAGTACAGGGGGGGTGGTACGAGCAGTACTTC
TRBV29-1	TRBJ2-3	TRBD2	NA	CSTSGRAITDTQYF	TGCAGCACTAGCGGGAGGGCCATCACAGATACGCAGTATTTT
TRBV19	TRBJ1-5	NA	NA	CASSISINQPQHF	TGTGCCAGTAGTATTTCCATTAATCAGCCCCAGCATTTT
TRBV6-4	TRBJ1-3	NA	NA	CASIGTPGNTIYF	TGTGCCAGCATCGGGACACCGGGAAACACCATATATTTT
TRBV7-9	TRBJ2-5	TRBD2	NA	CASSPGLAIETQYF	TGTGCCAGCAGCCCTGGACTAGCGATAGAGACCCAGTACTTC
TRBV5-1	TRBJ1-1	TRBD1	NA	CASSFSGGSVNTEAFF	TGCGCCAGCAGCTTTTCAGGGGGTTCAGTGAACACTGAAGCTTTCTTT
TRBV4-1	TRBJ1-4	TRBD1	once	CASSPRTGAFGGLFF	TGCGCCAGCAGCCCGCGGACAGGGGCCTTCGGGGGACTGTTTTTT
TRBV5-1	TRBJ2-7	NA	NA	CASSLAEGLGGEQYF	TGCGCCAGCAGCTTGGCCGAGGGTCTTGGAGGCGAGCAGTACTTC
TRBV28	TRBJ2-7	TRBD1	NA	CASGEGTGGGKQYF	TGTGCCAGCGGGGAAGGGACAGGTGGAGGGAAGCAGTACTTC
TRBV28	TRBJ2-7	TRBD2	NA	CASSEASGWQYF	TGTGCCAGCAGTGAAGCTAGCGGGTGGCAGTACTTC
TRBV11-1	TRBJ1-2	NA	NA	CASGEGGAYGYTF	TGTGCCAGCGGCGAGGGGGGGGCCTATGGCTACACCTTC
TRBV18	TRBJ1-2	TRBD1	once	CASSPDRGEGYTF	TGTGCCAGCTCACCAGACAGGGGTGAGGGCTACACCTTC